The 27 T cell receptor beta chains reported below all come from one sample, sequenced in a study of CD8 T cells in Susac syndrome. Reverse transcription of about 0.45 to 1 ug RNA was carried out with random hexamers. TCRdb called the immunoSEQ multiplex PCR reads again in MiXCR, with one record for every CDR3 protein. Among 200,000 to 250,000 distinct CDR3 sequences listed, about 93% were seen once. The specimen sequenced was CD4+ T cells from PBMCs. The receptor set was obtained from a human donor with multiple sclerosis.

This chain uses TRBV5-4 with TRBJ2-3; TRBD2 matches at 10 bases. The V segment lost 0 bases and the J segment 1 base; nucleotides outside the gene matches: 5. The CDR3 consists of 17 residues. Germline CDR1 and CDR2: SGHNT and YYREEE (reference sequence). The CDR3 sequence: CASSLDPSGSGTDTQYF. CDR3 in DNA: TGTGCCAGCAGCTTGGACCCTAGCGGGAGTGGCACAGATACGCAGTATTTT.

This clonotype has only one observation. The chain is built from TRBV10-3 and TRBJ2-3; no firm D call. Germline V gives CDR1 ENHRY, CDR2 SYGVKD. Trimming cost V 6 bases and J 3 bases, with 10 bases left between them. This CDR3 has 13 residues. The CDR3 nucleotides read TGTGCCATCAGCCCCCTATGGACAGATACGCAGTATTTT. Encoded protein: CAISPLWTDTQYF.

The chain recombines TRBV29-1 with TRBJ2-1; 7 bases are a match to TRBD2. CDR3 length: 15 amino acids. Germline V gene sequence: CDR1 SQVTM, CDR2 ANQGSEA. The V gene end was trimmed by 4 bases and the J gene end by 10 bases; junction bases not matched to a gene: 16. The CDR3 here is CSVVGGRPEGEEQFF. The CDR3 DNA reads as TGCAGCGTTGTCGGCGGGAGACCCGAGGGTGAGGAGCAGTTCTTC.

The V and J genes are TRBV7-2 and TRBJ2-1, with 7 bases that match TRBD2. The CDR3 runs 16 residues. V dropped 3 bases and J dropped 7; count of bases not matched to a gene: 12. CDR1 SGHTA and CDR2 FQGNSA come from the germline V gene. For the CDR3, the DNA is TGTGCCAGCAGCTTGGCCAGACGGGGGGTAAATAATGAGCAGTTCTTC. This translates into CASSLARRGVNNEQFF.

CDR3 sequence reads: CASSREPTGSSNEQFF. The CDR3 bases are TGTGCCAGCAGCCGGGAACCGACAGGGAGTAGCAATGAGCAGTTCTTC. The chain combines TRBV7-3 with TRBJ2-1; 7 positions agree with TRBD1. The V segment lost 5 bases and the J segment 6 bases; nucleotides outside the gene matches: 13. This CDR3 spans 16 amino acids. CDR1 and CDR2 (germline): SGHTA, FQGTGA.

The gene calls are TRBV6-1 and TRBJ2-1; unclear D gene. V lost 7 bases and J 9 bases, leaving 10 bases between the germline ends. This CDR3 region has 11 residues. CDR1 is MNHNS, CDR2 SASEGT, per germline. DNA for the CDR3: TGTGCCAGCACCATATCTCGTGAGCAGTTCTTC. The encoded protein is CASTISREQFF.

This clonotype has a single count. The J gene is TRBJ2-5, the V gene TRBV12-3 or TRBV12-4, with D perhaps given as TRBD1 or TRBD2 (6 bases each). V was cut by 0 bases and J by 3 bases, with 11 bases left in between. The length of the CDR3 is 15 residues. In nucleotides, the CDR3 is TGTGCCAGCAGTTTAGCGGGGGGCTTAAAAGAGACCCAGTACTTC. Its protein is CASSLAGGLKETQYF.

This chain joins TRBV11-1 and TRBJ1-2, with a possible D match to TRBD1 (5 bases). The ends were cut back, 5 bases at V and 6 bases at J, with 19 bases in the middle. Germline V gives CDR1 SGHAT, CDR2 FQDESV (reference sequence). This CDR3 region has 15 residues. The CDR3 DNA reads TGTGCCAGCAGCCGACGGGGGAACGCGGGTGATGGCTACACCTTC. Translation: CASSRRGNAGDGYTF.

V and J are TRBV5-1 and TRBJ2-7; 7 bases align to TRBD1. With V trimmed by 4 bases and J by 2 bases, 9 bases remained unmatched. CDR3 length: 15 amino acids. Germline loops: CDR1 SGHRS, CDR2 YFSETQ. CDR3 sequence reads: CASSLTGAEAYEQYF. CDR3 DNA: TGCGCCAGCAGCCTCACAGGGGCGGAAGCCTACGAGCAGTACTTC.

The CDR3 sequence is CATSRRGQFMNTEAFF. The DNA for the CDR3 is TGTGCCACCAGCAGGCGAGGACAGTTTATGAACACTGAAGCTTTCTTT. The chain joins TRBV15 to TRBJ1-1, with a weak D call TRBD1 (6 bases). V was shortened by 3 bases and J by 0 bases, with 14 bases between the two germline ends. Germline V CDR1 and CDR2: LNHNV, YYDKDF (reference sequence). The CDR3 has 16 amino acids.

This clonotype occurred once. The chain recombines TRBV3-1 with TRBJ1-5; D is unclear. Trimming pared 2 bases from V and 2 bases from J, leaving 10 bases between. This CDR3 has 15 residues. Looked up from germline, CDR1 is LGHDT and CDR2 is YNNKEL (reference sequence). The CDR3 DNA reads TGTGCCAGCAGCCAAAAGGGTTATCGCAATCAGCCCCAGCATTTT. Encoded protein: CASSQKGYRNQPQHF.

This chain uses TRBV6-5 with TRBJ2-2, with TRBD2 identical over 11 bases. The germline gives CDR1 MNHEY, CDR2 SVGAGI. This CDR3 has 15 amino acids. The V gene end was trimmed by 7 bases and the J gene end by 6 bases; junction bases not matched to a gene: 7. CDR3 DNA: TGTGCCAGCAAAGGACTAGCGGGCCTGGCCGGGGAGCTGTTTTTT. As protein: CASKGLAGLAGELFF.

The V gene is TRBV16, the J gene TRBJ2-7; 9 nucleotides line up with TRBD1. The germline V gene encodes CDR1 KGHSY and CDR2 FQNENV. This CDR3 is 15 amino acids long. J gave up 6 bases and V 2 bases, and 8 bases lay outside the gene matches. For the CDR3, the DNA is TGTGCCAGCAGCCAACTCGGACAGGGGAACGGCGAGCAGTACTTC. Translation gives CASSQLGQGNGEQYF.

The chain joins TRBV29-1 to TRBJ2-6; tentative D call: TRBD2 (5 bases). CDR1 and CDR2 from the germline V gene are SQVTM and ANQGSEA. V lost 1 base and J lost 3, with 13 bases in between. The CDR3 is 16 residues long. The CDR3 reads CSVEVGPGGGANVLTF. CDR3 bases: TGCAGCGTTGAAGTAGGACCTGGAGGTGGGGCCAACGTCCTGACTTTC.

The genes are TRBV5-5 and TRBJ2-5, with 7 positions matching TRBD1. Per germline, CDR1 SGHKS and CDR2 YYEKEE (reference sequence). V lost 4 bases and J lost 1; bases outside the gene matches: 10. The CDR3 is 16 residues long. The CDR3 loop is CASSPPSGQTQETQYF. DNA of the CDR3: TGTGCCAGCAGCCCACCGTCGGGACAGACCCAAGAGACCCAGTACTTC.

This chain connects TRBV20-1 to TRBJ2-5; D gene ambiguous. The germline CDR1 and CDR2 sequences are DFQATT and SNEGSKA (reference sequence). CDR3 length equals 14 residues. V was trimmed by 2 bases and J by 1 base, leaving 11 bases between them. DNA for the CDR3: TGCAGTGCTAGACCGACCCGAACCCAAGAGACCCAGTACTTC. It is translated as CSARPTRTQETQYF.

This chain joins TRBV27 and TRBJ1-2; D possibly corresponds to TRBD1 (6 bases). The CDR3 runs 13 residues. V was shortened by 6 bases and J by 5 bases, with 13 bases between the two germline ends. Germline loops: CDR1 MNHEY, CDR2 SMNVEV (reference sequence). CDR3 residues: CASSHRQEYGYTF. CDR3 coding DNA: TGTGCCAGCAGCCACAGACAGGAATATGGCTACACCTTC.

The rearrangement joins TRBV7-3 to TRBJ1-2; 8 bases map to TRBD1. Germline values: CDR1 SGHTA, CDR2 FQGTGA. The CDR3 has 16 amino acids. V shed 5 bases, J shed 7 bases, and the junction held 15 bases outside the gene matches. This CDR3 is CASSLHPGQEVVGYTF. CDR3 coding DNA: TGTGCCAGCAGCCTCCACCCGGGACAGGAAGTCGTTGGCTACACCTTC.

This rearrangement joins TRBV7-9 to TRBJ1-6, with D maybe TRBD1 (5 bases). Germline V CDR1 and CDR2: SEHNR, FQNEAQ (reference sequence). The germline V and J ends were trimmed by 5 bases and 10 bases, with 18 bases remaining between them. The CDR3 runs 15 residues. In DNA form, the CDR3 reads TGTGCCAGCAGCACGCAGGTAGGGGTATCCTCACCCCTCCACTTT. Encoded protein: CASSTQVGVSSPLHF. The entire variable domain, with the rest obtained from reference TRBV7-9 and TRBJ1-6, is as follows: DTGVSQNPRHKITKRGQNVTFRCDPISEHNRLYWYRQTLGQGPEFLTYFQNEAQLEKSRLLSDRFSAERPKGSFSTLEIQRTEQGDSAMYLCASSTQVGVSSPLHFGNGTRLTVT.

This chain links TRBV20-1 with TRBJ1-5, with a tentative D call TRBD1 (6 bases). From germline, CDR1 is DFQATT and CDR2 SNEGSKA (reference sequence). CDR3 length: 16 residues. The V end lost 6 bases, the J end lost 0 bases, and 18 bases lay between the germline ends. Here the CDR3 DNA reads TGCAGTGCCACACCCGCCCGGGGGCTTAGCAATCAGCCCCAGCATTTT. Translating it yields CSATPARGLSNQPQHF.

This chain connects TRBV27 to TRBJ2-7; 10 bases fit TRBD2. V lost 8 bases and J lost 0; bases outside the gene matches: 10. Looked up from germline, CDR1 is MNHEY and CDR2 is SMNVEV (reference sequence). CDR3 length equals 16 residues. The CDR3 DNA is TGTGCCAGCTTCCTGCGAGCTAGCGGGAGCTCCTACGAGCAGTACGTC. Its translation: CASFLRASGSSYEQYV.

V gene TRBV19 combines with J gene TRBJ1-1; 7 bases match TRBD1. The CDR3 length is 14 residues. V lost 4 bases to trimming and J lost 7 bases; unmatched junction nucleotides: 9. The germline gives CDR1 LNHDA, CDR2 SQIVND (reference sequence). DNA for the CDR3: TGTGCCAGTAGTACCTCAGGGGGATTTGGTGAAGCTTTCTTT. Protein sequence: CASSTSGGFGEAFF.

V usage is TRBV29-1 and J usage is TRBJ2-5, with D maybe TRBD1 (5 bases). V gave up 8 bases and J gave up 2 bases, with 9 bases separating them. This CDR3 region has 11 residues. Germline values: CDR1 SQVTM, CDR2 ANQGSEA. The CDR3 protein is CSIRQQETQYF. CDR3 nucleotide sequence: TGCAGCATCCGACAGCAAGAGACCCAGTACTTC.

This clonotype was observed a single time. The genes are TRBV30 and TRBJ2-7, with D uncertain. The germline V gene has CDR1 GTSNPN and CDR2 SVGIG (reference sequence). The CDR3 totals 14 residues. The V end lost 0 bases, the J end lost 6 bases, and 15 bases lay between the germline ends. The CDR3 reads CAWSVPAGLGEQYV. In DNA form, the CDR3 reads TGTGCCTGGAGTGTACCCGCAGGATTGGGCGAGCAGTACGTC.

This CDR3 reads CASSLIETVQETQYF. The DNA for the CDR3 is TGTGCCAGCAGCTTAATTGAGACAGTCCAAGAGACCCAGTACTTC. V usage is TRBV11-2 and J usage is TRBJ2-5; a weak D match, TRBD1 (5 bases). The CDR3 loop spans 15 amino acids. Germline CDR1 is SGHAT and CDR2 is FQNNGV. Trimming shortened V by 2 bases and J by 1 base, and 11 bases separated the two germline ends. The entire variable domain, with the rest obtained from reference TRBV11-2 and TRBJ2-5, is as follows: EAGVAQSPRYKIIEKRQSVAFWCNPISGHATLYWYQQILGQGPKLLIQFQNNGVVDDSQLPKDRFSAERLKGVDSTLKIQPAKLEDSAVYLCASSLIETVQETQYFGPGTRLLVL.

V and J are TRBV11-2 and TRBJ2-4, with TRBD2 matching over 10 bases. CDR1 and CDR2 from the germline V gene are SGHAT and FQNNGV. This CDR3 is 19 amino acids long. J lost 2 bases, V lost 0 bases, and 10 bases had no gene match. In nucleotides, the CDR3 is TGTGCCAGCAGCTTAGATCGTAGGGCTAGCGGGAGAACCAAAAACATTCAGTACTTC. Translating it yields CASSLDRRASGRTKNIQYF.

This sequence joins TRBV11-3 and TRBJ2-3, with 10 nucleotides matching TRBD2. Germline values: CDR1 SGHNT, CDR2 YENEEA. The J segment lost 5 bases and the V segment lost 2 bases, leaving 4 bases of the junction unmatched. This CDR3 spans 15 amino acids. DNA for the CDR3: TGTGCCAGCAGCTTACTAGCGGGAGAGTTAGATACGCAGTATTTT. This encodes CASSLLAGELDTQYF.